Listed below are T cell receptor beta chains from one sample, sequenced in a study of blood T cell repertoires in COVID-19. The data were produced by immunoSEQ multiplex PCR, yet TCRdb's version contains in-frame clones alone and is incomplete. Here the sample spans 25,000 to 35,000 clones, around 88% being singletons. Sample: peripheral blood. Receptors originate from a human donor in a cohort sampled during active COVID-19. The CDR3 runs from the conserved cysteine through the conserved F or W. D genes are given only for firm matches. Clone size, where shown, is once, few, many, or a class for clones that have expanded.

V gene,D gene,clone size,J gene,CDR3 protein,CDR3 DNA
TRBV5-1,TRBD2,-,TRBJ2-1,CASSLGLAGGLNEQFF,TGCGCCAGCAGCTTGGGACTAGCGGGGGGGCTCAATGAGCAGTTCTTC
TRBV9,TRBD2,-,TRBJ2-1,CASSLLAGGQGEQFF,TGTGCCAGCAGCCTACTAGCGGGGGGGCAGGGTGAGCAGTTCTTC
TRBV4-2,-,-,TRBJ2-5,CASSQDGSVRGETQYF,TGTGCCAGCAGCCAAGATGGGTCTGTTAGGGGGGAGACCCAGTACTTC
TRBV2,-,-,TRBJ1-1,CASSERDYTEAFF,TGTGCCAGCAGTGAGCGGGACTACACTGAAGCTTTCTTT
TRBV30,TRBD2,-,TRBJ2-5,CAWSVVGTSGQETQYF,TGTGCCTGGAGTGTCGTGGGGACTAGCGGACAAGAGACCCAGTACTTC
TRBV19,TRBD2,-,TRBJ2-3,CASSRRAGGSFEDTQYF,TGTGCCAGTAGTAGGCGAGCGGGGGGGTCGTTTGAAGATACGCAGTATTTT
TRBV6-5,TRBD1,once,TRBJ2-7,CASQGTGGTYEQYF,TGTGCCAGCCAAGGGACAGGGGGAACCTACGAGCAGTACTTC
TRBV11-2,-,-,TRBJ1-4,CASSLGRVGEKLFF,TGTGCCAGCAGCTTAGGCCGGGTGGGTGAAAAACTGTTTTTT
TRBV12-3/TRBV12-4,-,-,TRBJ2-5,CASTSPIVAQYF,TGTGCCAGCACCTCGCCTATTGTGGCCCAGTACTTC
TRBV5-1,-,-,TRBJ2-1,CASSTGHKINEQFF,TGCGCCAGCAGCACGGGACACAAGATCAATGAGCAGTTCTTC
TRBV11-2,TRBD2,-,TRBJ2-7,CASSRSTSGVNEQYF,TGTGCCAGCAGCCGATCTACTAGCGGGGTAAACGAGCAGTACTTC
TRBV10-3,-,-,TRBJ2-3,CAIRIDRVSSTDTQYF,TGTGCCATCAGGATCGACAGAGTCTCTAGCACAGATACGCAGTATTTT
TRBV11-2,TRBD2,-,TRBJ2-1,CASSSSLAGSRGEQFF,TGTGCCAGCAGCTCCAGTCTAGCGGGTTCCCGGGGTGAGCAGTTCTTC
TRBV23-1,-,-,TRBJ2-1,CASSQSSGWHEQFF,TGCGCCAGCAGTCAATCGTCCGGGTGGCATGAGCAGTTCTTC
TRBV11-1,-,-,TRBJ2-7,CASSLKGYCDEQYF,TGTGCCAGCAGCTTAAAGGGGTATTGTGACGAGCAGTACTTC
TRBV6-6,-,-,TRBJ1-1,CASSTAGATEAFF,TGTGCCAGCAGTACCGCAGGGGCCACTGAAGCTTTCTTT
TRBV24-1,TRBD1,-,TRBJ2-5,CATGVGQGEETQYF,TGTGCCACCGGAGTAGGACAGGGTGAAGAGACCCAGTACTTC
TRBV15,TRBD2,-,TRBJ2-1,CATSRDRTSGVDEQFF,TGTGCCACCAGCAGAGACAGGACTAGCGGGGTCGATGAGCAGTTCTTC
TRBV7-3,-,-,TRBJ2-3,CASSPGKGTDTQYF,TGTGCCAGCAGCCCAGGGAAAGGGACAGATACGCAGTATTTT
TRBV19,-,-,TRBJ2-2,CASSIAGGRELFF,TGTGCCAGTAGTATAGCGGGGGGCCGGGAGCTGTTTTTT
TRBV9,-,-,TRBJ2-1,CASSVAPLRTDNEQFF,TGTGCCAGCAGCGTAGCTCCACTCCGGACAGACAATGAGCAGTTCTTC
TRBV19,TRBD1,once,TRBJ2-2,CASSTGQGDTGELFF,TGTGCCAGTAGTACCGGACAGGGGGATACCGGGGAGCTGTTTTTT
TRBV5-5,TRBD2,-,TRBJ2-2,CASSQSGGVPGELFF,TGTGCCAGCAGCCAAAGCGGGGGGGTACCCGGGGAGCTGTTTTTT
TRBV14,TRBD2,-,TRBJ2-4,CASNPQWGGDIQYF,TGTGCCAGCAACCCGCAGTGGGGGGGGGACATTCAGTACTTC
TRBV6-6,TRBD1,-,TRBJ2-7,CASSYSQGASYEQYF,TGTGCCAGCAGTTACTCGCAGGGGGCCTCCTACGAGCAGTACTTC
TRBV4-2,TRBD2,-,TRBJ2-3,CASSQDGGWRASTDTQYF,TGTGCCAGCAGCCAAGACGGGGGGTGGCGGGCTAGCACAGATACGCAGTATTTT
TRBV11-2,-,-,TRBJ1-6,CASSLVPRNSPLHF,TGTGCCAGCAGCTTAGTCCCCCGGAATTCACCCCTCCACTTT
TRBV3-1/TRBV3-2,-,-,TRBJ2-2,CASSPQRALTGELFF,TGTGCCAGCAGCCCACAGAGGGCATTGACCGGGGAGCTGTTTTTT
TRBV11-2,-,-,TRBJ1-2,CASSLRWRGYTF,TGTGCCAGCAGTCTCAGGTGGAGGGGCTACACCTTC
TRBV6-1,TRBD1,-,TRBJ2-1,CASSETGQPSNEQFF,TGTGCCAGCAGTGAGACGGGACAGCCGTCCAATGAGCAGTTCTTC
TRBV5-1,-,-,TRBJ2-3,CASSHLWGGGTDTQYF,TGCGCCAGCAGCCACCTCTGGGGAGGCGGCACAGATACGCAGTATTTT
TRBV25-1,-,-,TRBJ2-5,CASSESRPGGSETQYF,TGTGCCAGCAGTGAATCCCGTCCAGGGGGGAGCGAGACCCAGTACTTC
TRBV13,TRBD2,-,TRBJ2-7,CASRLAGATYEQYF,TGTGCCAGCAGGCTAGCGGGGGCTACCTACGAGCAGTACTTC
TRBV7-8,TRBD1,-,TRBJ1-5,CASSARGQRPQHF,TGTGCCAGCAGCGCCAGGGGACAGCGGCCCCAGCATTTT
TRBV6-5,TRBD2,-,TRBJ2-7,CASNTGRPRPYEQYF,TGTGCCAGTAATACCGGGAGGCCCCGGCCCTACGAGCAGTACTTC
TRBV10-3,TRBD1,-,TRBJ1-2,CATLFPGQGNYGYTF,TGTGCCACCCTCTTCCCGGGACAGGGTAACTATGGCTACACCTTC
TRBV29-1,-,-,TRBJ1-5,CSVEGPGGGVFDQPQHF,TGCAGCGTTGAGGGACCCGGGGGGGGTGTCTTCGATCAGCCCCAGCATTTT
TRBV21-1,-,once,TRBJ1-1,CASSGRDRVNTEAFF,TGTGCCAGCAGCGGGCGGGACAGGGTCAACACTGAAGCTTTCTTT
TRBV6-1,TRBD1,once,TRBJ1-6,CASSDRPLDRVGSPLHF,TGTGCCAGCAGTGATCGCCCACTCGACAGGGTTGGATCACCCCTCCACTTT
TRBV21-1,-,-,TRBJ1-1,CASSKRDRGEWGQAFF,TGTGCCAGCAGCAAACGGGACAGGGGGGAGTGGGGCCAAGCTTTCTTT
TRBV7-3,TRBD1,-,TRBJ2-1,CASSLMGQGANEQFF,TGTGCCAGCAGCTTAATGGGACAGGGGGCGAATGAGCAGTTCTTC
TRBV3-1/TRBV3-2,TRBD1,once,TRBJ1-1,CASWRTGGTEAFF,TGTGCCAGCTGGAGGACAGGGGGCACTGAAGCTTTCTTT